Listed below are T cell receptor beta chains from one sample, sequenced in a study of T-cell reconstitution after alpha-beta-depleted transplantation in children. MiXCR, run by TCRdb on the PCR reads, gives a single entry per CDR3 protein. The sample includes fewer than 550,000 distinct CDR3 sequences, 10% to 13% of them seen just once. The sample consisted of PBMCs, taken before TCRalphabeta/CD19-depleted stem cell transplant. All receptors come from a child aged 2-15 years with inherited bone marrow failure, due to receive a stem cell transplant. The CDR3 runs from the conserved cysteine through the conserved F or W. D genes are given only for firm matches. Clone size is shown for a subset of rows, as once, few, many or a class of expanded clone.

clone_size: NA
v_call: TRBV12-3/TRBV12-4
d_call: NA
j_call: TRBJ2-7
cdr3_nt: TGTGCCAGCAGCCACGGAGGATTCGAGCAGTACTTC
cdr3_aa: CASSHGGFEQYF

clone_size: many
v_call: TRBV29-1
d_call: TRBD2
j_call: TRBJ2-3
cdr3_nt: TGCAGCGTCTGGACTAGCAGAGGCACAGATACGCAGTATTTT
cdr3_aa: CSVWTSRGTDTQYF

clone_size: many
v_call: TRBV5-6
d_call: TRBD1
j_call: TRBJ1-6
cdr3_nt: TGTGCCAGCAGCTTGGCTGGACAGGCCTATAATTCACCCCTCCACTTT
cdr3_aa: CASSLAGQAYNSPLHF

clone_size: few
v_call: TRBV11-3
d_call: NA
j_call: TRBJ2-1
cdr3_nt: TGTGCCAGCAGCTTAGTAGGGACTCCCGTGGCTGAGCAGTTCTTC
cdr3_aa: CASSLVGTPVAEQFF

clone_size: NA
v_call: TRBV6-1
d_call: TRBD1
j_call: TRBJ1-6
cdr3_nt: TGTGCCAGCAGCCTCACCGCGGGACAGGGCTTCTCACCCCTCCACTTT
cdr3_aa: CASSLTAGQGFSPLHF

clone_size: NA
v_call: TRBV12-3/TRBV12-4
d_call: TRBD2
j_call: TRBJ2-7
cdr3_nt: TGTGCCAGCAGAACTAGCGGGAGGGCGGGCGAGCAGTACTTC
cdr3_aa: CASRTSGRAGEQYF

clone_size: many
v_call: TRBV20-1
d_call: TRBD2
j_call: TRBJ2-7
cdr3_nt: TGCAGTGCCGGAAGAACCGGGACTAGCGGGAGGTTTAACGAGCAGTACTTC
cdr3_aa: CSAGRTGTSGRFNEQYF

clone_size: many
v_call: TRBV5-1
d_call: TRBD2
j_call: TRBJ2-7
cdr3_nt: TGCGCCAGCAGCTTGTCGCCCCAGCGGGAAGCCTACGAGCAGTACTTC
cdr3_aa: CASSLSPQREAYEQYF

clone_size: NA
v_call: TRBV19
d_call: TRBD1
j_call: TRBJ1-5
cdr3_nt: TGTGCCAGTACCCCCGCCCCCGGGACAGATCAGCCCCAGCATTTT
cdr3_aa: CASTPAPGTDQPQHF

clone_size: NA
v_call: TRBV7-2
d_call: TRBD2
j_call: TRBJ2-5
cdr3_nt: TGTGCCAGCAGCTTAGTAACTAGCGGGGGGGGAGGCGGGACCCAGTACTTC
cdr3_aa: CASSLVTSGGGGGTQYF

clone_size: many
v_call: TRBV5-1
d_call: NA
j_call: TRBJ1-1
cdr3_nt: TGCGCCAGCAGCTTGGCCGGGACGGGGACTGAAGCTTTCTTT
cdr3_aa: CASSLAGTGTEAFF

clone_size: many
v_call: TRBV10-2
d_call: TRBD1
j_call: TRBJ1-2
cdr3_nt: TGCGCCAGCAGTGAATACTTAACAGGGGTCTCCGGCTACACCTTC
cdr3_aa: CASSEYLTGVSGYTF

clone_size: many
v_call: TRBV24-1
d_call: NA
j_call: TRBJ2-2
cdr3_nt: TGTGCCACCAGTGACCAACACCGGGGTGCCGGGGAGCTGTTTTTT
cdr3_aa: CATSDQHRGAGELFF

clone_size: many
v_call: TRBV6-5
d_call: NA
j_call: TRBJ1-5
cdr3_nt: TGTGCCAGCAGTTACTCGGGCGCGGATCAGCCCCAGCATTTT
cdr3_aa: CASSYSGADQPQHF

clone_size: many
v_call: TRBV14
d_call: NA
j_call: TRBJ2-3
cdr3_nt: TGTGCCAGCAGCCAGGTGTCATCAGATACGCAGTATTTT
cdr3_aa: CASSQVSSDTQYF

clone_size: many
v_call: TRBV14
d_call: NA
j_call: TRBJ2-1
cdr3_nt: TGTGCCAGCAGCCCTTGGGCGGGGACCTACAATGAGCAGTTCTTC
cdr3_aa: CASSPWAGTYNEQFF

clone_size: many
v_call: TRBV7-6
d_call: NA
j_call: TRBJ2-3
cdr3_nt: TGTGCCAGCAGCTTATCTCTCGCTAGAACAGATACGCAGTATTTT
cdr3_aa: CASSLSLARTDTQYF

clone_size: many
v_call: TRBV3-1
d_call: NA
j_call: TRBJ1-2
cdr3_nt: TGTGCCAGCAGCCAAGAAGGGGAGGCCTATGGCTACACCTTC
cdr3_aa: CASSQEGEAYGYTF

clone_size: many
v_call: TRBV2
d_call: TRBD1
j_call: TRBJ2-3
cdr3_nt: TGTGCCAGCCTCTTCGAGACAGGGAAACTCACAGATACGCAGTATTTT
cdr3_aa: CASLFETGKLTDTQYF

clone_size: NA
v_call: TRBV3-1
d_call: TRBD2
j_call: TRBJ2-1
cdr3_nt: TGTGCCAGCAGCCAAGATCCCGGACTAGCGGAGACGGGGAATGAGCAGTTCTTC
cdr3_aa: CASSQDPGLAETGNEQFF

clone_size: many
v_call: TRBV4-1
d_call: NA
j_call: TRBJ1-4
cdr3_nt: TGCGCCAGCAGCCAGACAGGAGGGGGTGAAAAACTGTTTTTT
cdr3_aa: CASSQTGGGEKLFF

clone_size: many
v_call: TRBV27
d_call: TRBD1
j_call: TRBJ2-5
cdr3_nt: TGTGCCAGCAGTATATTACAGGGGGAAGAGACCCAGTACTTC
cdr3_aa: CASSILQGEETQYF

clone_size: many
v_call: TRBV10-3
d_call: TRBD1
j_call: TRBJ2-1
cdr3_nt: TGTGCCATCAGCCGGGTCGACAGGGGGAAGTTCTTC
cdr3_aa: CAISRVDRGKFF

clone_size: NA
v_call: TRBV28
d_call: NA
j_call: TRBJ1-2
cdr3_nt: TGTGCCAGCAGAGACCCCCAAAGGGGCTATGGCTACACCTTC
cdr3_aa: CASRDPQRGYGYTF

clone_size: many
v_call: TRBV12-3/TRBV12-4
d_call: NA
j_call: TRBJ1-4
cdr3_nt: TGTGCCAGCAGCCCTGGACCTGAAAAACTGTTTTTT
cdr3_aa: CASSPGPEKLFF

clone_size: many
v_call: TRBV7-2
d_call: NA
j_call: TRBJ2-3
cdr3_nt: TGTGCCAGCGTATTAAAGCGGTACTTCACAGATACGCAGTATTTT
cdr3_aa: CASVLKRYFTDTQYF

clone_size: many
v_call: TRBV5-8
d_call: NA
j_call: TRBJ2-5
cdr3_nt: TGTGCCAGCAGCCGCGACTTACAAGAGACCCAGTACTTC
cdr3_aa: CASSRDLQETQYF

clone_size: few
v_call: TRBV4-3
d_call: NA
j_call: TRBJ1-2
cdr3_nt: TGCGCCAGCAGCCAAGAAGGCAGACTCAACTATGGCTACACCTTC
cdr3_aa: CASSQEGRLNYGYTF

clone_size: many
v_call: TRBV12-3/TRBV12-4
d_call: NA
j_call: TRBJ1-1
cdr3_nt: TGTGCCAGCAGTCCAACAGGGCTGTACACTGAAGCTTTCTTT
cdr3_aa: CASSPTGLYTEAFF

clone_size: many
v_call: TRBV7-2
d_call: NA
j_call: TRBJ2-3
cdr3_nt: TGTGCCAGCAGCCCCGTAGGACGGAACACAGATACGCAGTATTTT
cdr3_aa: CASSPVGRNTDTQYF

clone_size: few
v_call: TRBV7-2
d_call: TRBD2
j_call: TRBJ2-1
cdr3_nt: TGTGCCAGCAGCTTCCACCCGAGACTAGCGGGAGGAGTATACAATGAGCAGTTCTTC
cdr3_aa: CASSFHPRLAGGVYNEQFF

clone_size: many
v_call: TRBV7-2
d_call: NA
j_call: TRBJ2-5
cdr3_nt: TGTGCCAGCAGCCAGGTGGGCGGGGAGACCCAGTACTTC
cdr3_aa: CASSQVGGETQYF

clone_size: many
v_call: TRBV12-3/TRBV12-4
d_call: NA
j_call: TRBJ1-5
cdr3_nt: TGTGCCAGCAGTTTAGGACAGGCCCTTAATCAGCCCCAGCATTTT
cdr3_aa: CASSLGQALNQPQHF

clone_size: few
v_call: TRBV28
d_call: NA
j_call: TRBJ2-6
cdr3_nt: TGTGCCAGCAGTTTATACAGGCTGAGCTCTGGGGCCAACGTCCTGACTTTC
cdr3_aa: CASSLYRLSSGANVLTF

clone_size: many
v_call: TRBV7-2
d_call: TRBD2
j_call: TRBJ2-7
cdr3_nt: TGTGCCAGCAAACTAGCGAGGAGCTCCTACGAGCAGTACTTC
cdr3_aa: CASKLARSSYEQYF

clone_size: many
v_call: TRBV20-1
d_call: NA
j_call: TRBJ2-3
cdr3_nt: TGCAGTGCTAGTCTCAGCGGCGCCACAGATACGCAGTATTTT
cdr3_aa: CSASLSGATDTQYF

clone_size: many
v_call: TRBV7-2
d_call: NA
j_call: TRBJ2-1
cdr3_nt: TGTGCCAGCAGCTTCAGGGGGGGCGGTGAGCAGTTCTTC
cdr3_aa: CASSFRGGGEQFF

clone_size: many
v_call: TRBV5-5
d_call: NA
j_call: TRBJ2-5
cdr3_nt: TGTGCCAGCAGACGCCTCAGGGGAGTCCAAGAGACCCAGTACTTC
cdr3_aa: CASRRLRGVQETQYF

clone_size: many
v_call: TRBV6-5
d_call: NA
j_call: TRBJ2-5
cdr3_nt: TGTGCCAGCAGTTACCTCGAAGGGTGGGAGACCCAGTACTTC
cdr3_aa: CASSYLEGWETQYF

clone_size: many
v_call: TRBV7-2
d_call: NA
j_call: TRBJ2-1
cdr3_nt: TGTGCCAGCAGCGCTAGCTTCAATCACAATGAGCAGTTCTTC
cdr3_aa: CASSASFNHNEQFF

clone_size: many
v_call: TRBV2
d_call: NA
j_call: TRBJ1-6
cdr3_nt: TGTGCCAGCAGTGAAGCCGGGGGCAATTCACCCCTCCACTTT
cdr3_aa: CASSEAGGNSPLHF

clone_size: few
v_call: TRBV10-2
d_call: TRBD2
j_call: TRBJ2-1
cdr3_nt: TGCGCCAGCAGTGACGGTAGCGGGGAGGGGAATGAGCAGTTCTTC
cdr3_aa: CASSDGSGEGNEQFF

clone_size: few
v_call: TRBV4-3
d_call: NA
j_call: TRBJ1-2
cdr3_nt: TGCGCCAGCAGCCAAGACCATTACCCAGCGTACTATGGCTACACCTTC
cdr3_aa: CASSQDHYPAYYGYTF

clone_size: few
v_call: TRBV5-4
d_call: TRBD1
j_call: TRBJ2-5
cdr3_nt: TGTGCCAGCAGCTCCGGGACAGGGGCCCGAGAGACCCAGTACTTC
cdr3_aa: CASSSGTGARETQYF